This T cell receptor beta chain originates from a study of T cell responses to AZD1222 COVID-19 vaccine. TCRdb's copy holds only in-frame clones and misses some; the assay was immunoSEQ multiplex PCR. The table shows over 150,000 clones, with around 90% occurring only once. V was clipped by 0 bases and J by 5 bases; unmatched bases: 7. Germline lookup yields CDR1 LNHDA and CDR2 SQIVND (reference sequence). CDR3 length: 16 amino acids. This sample comprised peripheral blood, obtained on day 0 of AZD1222 vaccination. The chain couples TRBV19 to TRBJ2-7; 10 nucleotides align to TRBD1. This TCR was recovered from an adult in good health. CDR3 nucleotide sequence: TGTGCCAGTAGTATAGATCTATGGGACAGGGGCAACGAGCAGTACTTC. Its protein product is CASSIDLWDRGNEQYF.